The rows below give T cell receptor beta chains drawn from one sample of a study of blood T cell repertoires in COVID-19. The repertoire was sequenced with immunoSEQ multiplex PCR; TCRdb's copy has only in-frame clones and lacks some. The sample lists about 90,000 clones, 92% seen once, with under 7.5% in the top ten. What was sequenced was peripheral blood. The receptor set was obtained from a woman aged 55-69 years with active COVID-19. CDR3s include the opening cysteine and the closing phenylalanine or tryptophan. A D gene is named only where the DNA matches it firmly. Clone size appears in some rows only: once, few, many, or a class for an expanded clone.

clone size	D gene	V gene	J gene	CDR3 DNA	CDR3 protein
-	-	TRBV5-4	TRBJ2-3	TGTGCCAGCAGCTTTTTTAAGGGGAGCACAGATACGCAGTATTTT	CASSFFKGSTDTQYF
-	TRBD1	TRBV6-5	TRBJ1-2	TGTGCCAGCAGTTACTCCGACAGGGGTGACTATGGCTACACCTTC	CASSYSDRGDYGYTF
-	TRBD1	TRBV10-3	TRBJ1-2	TGTGCCATCAGTGACGTCGTGACAGGGGCACGAGTCAGCTACACCTTC	CAISDVVTGARVSYTF
-	-	TRBV19	TRBJ1-2	TGTGCCAGTAACAACAGGGCGGCTAACTATGGCTACACCTTC	CASNNRAANYGYTF
-	-	TRBV28	TRBJ1-5	TGTGCCAGCGTTAGGGACACAGGAGGTCAGCCCCAGCATTTT	CASVRDTGGQPQHF
-	TRBD1	TRBV7-9	TRBJ2-7	TGTGCCAGCAGCTTTATGGGACAGGGACTAAGCGAGCAGTACTTC	CASSFMGQGLSEQYF
-	TRBD2	TRBV20-1	TRBJ2-5	TGCAGTGCTAGTCCGGGGCGGGGGGGCTCAAAGACCCAGTACTTC	CSASPGRGGSKTQYF
-	-	TRBV9	TRBJ1-2	TGTGCCAGCAGCGTAGCTTTCGGCGGTGGCTACACCTTC	CASSVAFGGGYTF
-	-	TRBV5-1	TRBJ1-1	TGCGCCAGCAGCTCAGACGAAGACAACCTTGAAGCTTTCTTT	CASSSDEDNLEAFF
few	-	TRBV7-6	TRBJ1-3	TGTGCCAGCAGCTCAGGCAGTACTGGCTCTGGAAACACCATATATTTT	CASSSGSTGSGNTIYF
-	TRBD2	TRBV7-9	TRBJ2-7	TGTGCCACAGTAGAAGCGGGAGGGCTGAGAGAGCAGTACTTC	CATVEAGGLREQYF
-	-	TRBV15	TRBJ2-7	TGTGCCACCAGCAGAGACAGAGGCCAGGGCCCCTACGAGCAGTACTTC	CATSRDRGQGPYEQYF
-	TRBD1	TRBV4-1	TRBJ2-2	TGCGCCAGCAGCCAACCCATTAGTAGAAACAGGGGGCTTAACACCGGGGAGCTGTTTTTT	CASSQPISRNRGLNTGELFF
-	TRBD1	TRBV19	TRBJ2-7	TGTGCCAGTAGTATGCGCCAGGGGGTTCACTACGAGCAGTACTTC	CASSMRQGVHYEQYF
-	-	TRBV27	TRBJ1-6	TGTGCCAGCAGTTCTCGGAGCTTCCCTAATAATTCACCCCTCCACTTT	CASSSRSFPNNSPLHF
once	-	TRBV12-3/TRBV12-4	TRBJ1-4	TGTGCCAGCAGTTCAGGGTTTAATGAAAAACTGTTTTTT	CASSSGFNEKLFF